This TCR beta chain is drawn from a study of shared clonotypes between healthy human individuals. Overall study results and limits: Naive subsets tended to show greater estimated richness than memory subsets.

The study drew all its donors from Caucasian adults living in Nashville, Tennessee. CD4+ cell separation produced CD45RA+ naive and CD45RA-negative memory subsets. Clones were read by immunoSEQ multiplex PCR, and TCRdb kept only the in-frame ones, dropping some. The sample lists millions of clones; approximately 90% were seen once. A remark on this clone: Its antigen is not identified.

CDR1 is SQVTM and CDR2 is ANQGSEA in the germline V gene. V lost 6 bases and J lost 3; bases outside the gene matches: 13. This CDR3 has 15 amino acids. The clonotype originates from a man aged 18 to 35 in good health. Sequences were obtained from naive CD4+ T cells sorted from blood. Subset described: CD45RA+ positively selected. The rearrangement links TRBV29-1 to TRBJ1-2, with 7 nucleotides matching TRBD1. The CDR3 bases are TGCAGCGTCCCGAGAGCACAGGGGTTTGACTATGGCTACACCTTC. The encoded protein is CSVPRAQGFDYGYTF.